Listed below are T cell receptor beta chains from one sample, sequenced in a study of shared clonotypes between healthy human individuals. Profiling relied on immunoSEQ multiplex PCR, and the TCRdb table lists in-frame clones only, not all of them. The repertoire holds about 380,000 clones, with about 97% as singletons. The sample was memory CD8+ T cells sorted from blood. These receptors originate from a man aged 30 to 39 in good health. Each CDR3 is given with its conserved first and last residue. A D gene is named only where the DNA matches it firmly. Not all rows give a size; the values are once, few, many and, for expanded clones, a class.

abundance	v_gene	d_gene	j_gene	CDR3aa	CDR3nt
.	TRBV7-9	.	TRBJ1-2	CASSSNRRGDGYTF	TGTGCCAGCAGCTCCAACCGGCGGGGCGATGGCTACACCTTC
.	TRBV5-1	.	TRBJ2-2	CASSNWGADSGELFF	TGCGCCAGCAGCAACTGGGGAGCGGACTCCGGGGAGCTGTTTTTT
.	TRBV10-3	TRBD2	TRBJ2-7	CAISEPARLAGVWEQYF	TGTGCCATCAGTGAGCCTGCCAGACTAGCGGGAGTCTGGGAGCAGTACTTC
.	TRBV30	TRBD1	TRBJ1-1	CAWSVRPGGAFF	TGTGCCTGGAGTGTTCGGCCAGGGGGAGCTTTCTTT
.	TRBV7-2	TRBD2	TRBJ2-3	CASSSKLTSASTDTQYF	TGTGCCAGCAGCTCAAAACTGACTAGCGCTAGCACAGATACGCAGTATTTT
.	TRBV7-9	TRBD2	TRBJ2-1	CASSQTSGKSSYNEQFF	TGTGCCAGCAGCCAGACTAGCGGAAAAAGCTCCTACAATGAGCAGTTCTTC
.	TRBV5-4	.	TRBJ2-2	CASSLGLANTGELFF	TGTGCCAGCAGCTTGGGACTGGCGAACACCGGGGAGCTGTTTTTT
.	TRBV27	TRBD2	TRBJ2-1	CASSPRTSGTYNEQFF	TGTGCCAGCAGTCCCCGGACTAGCGGGACCTACAATGAGCAGTTCTTC
.	TRBV7-9	.	TRBJ2-7	CASSLGVGYEQYF	TGTGCCAGCAGCTTGGGTGTCGGCTACGAGCAGTACTTC
.	TRBV2	.	TRBJ1-6	CASSAVGANNSPLHF	TGTGCCAGCAGTGCCGTGGGGGCGAATAATTCACCCCTCCACTTT
.	TRBV28	TRBD2	TRBJ2-7	CASSFSSGISYEQYF	TGTGCCAGCAGTTTCTCTAGCGGGATCTCCTACGAGCAGTACTTC
.	TRBV2	.	TRBJ2-5	CASSSTDRFQETQYF	TGTGCCAGCAGTTCAACAGACAGGTTCCAAGAGACCCAGTACTTC
.	TRBV27	.	TRBJ1-1	CASSLWDQNTEAFF	TGTGCCAGCAGTTTATGGGACCAGAACACTGAAGCTTTCTTT
.	TRBV7-9	TRBD1	TRBJ2-7	CASSTMTGPLYEQYF	TGTGCCAGCAGCACCATGACAGGGCCCCTCTACGAGCAGTACTTC
.	TRBV10-3	.	TRBJ2-1	CAISSLGNEQFF	TGTGCCATCAGTTCGTTGGGGAATGAGCAGTTCTTC
.	TRBV2	.	TRBJ1-5	CASRVERGNGNQPQHF	TGTGCCAGCAGGGTTGAAAGGGGGAACGGCAATCAGCCCCAGCATTTT
.	TRBV4-2	TRBD1	TRBJ2-6	CASSQGQGRGANVLTF	TGTGCCAGCAGCCAGGGACAGGGGCGTGGGGCCAACGTCCTGACTTTC
.	TRBV4-1	.	TRBJ2-3	CASSQGDTQYF	TGCGCCAGCAGCCAAGGGGATACGCAGTATTTT
.	TRBV28	.	TRBJ2-1	CAPRRSEQFF	TGTGCCCCCCGGAGGAGTGAGCAGTTCTTC
.	TRBV5-4	.	TRBJ2-4	CASSLSGAKNIQYF	TGTGCCAGCAGCTTGAGTGGGGCCAAAAACATTCAGTACTTC
.	TRBV5-4	.	TRBJ2-3	CASSLEVTDTQYF	TGTGCCAGCAGCTTGGAGGTCACAGATACGCAGTATTTT
.	TRBV25-1	.	TRBJ2-2	CASSKGRGNTGELFF	TGTGCCAGCAGTAAGGGCAGGGGTAACACCGGGGAGCTGTTTTTT
.	TRBV5-1	.	TRBJ2-1	CASSFTTGDEQFF	TGCGCCAGCAGCTTCACTACGGGGGATGAGCAGTTCTTC
.	TRBV5-4	TRBD1	TRBJ2-7	CASSAGQGMSYEQYF	TGTGCCAGCAGCGCCGGACAGGGAATGTCCTACGAGCAGTACTTC
.	TRBV27	.	TRBJ1-5	CASSLNFAQPQHF	TGTGCCAGCAGTTTAAATTTCGCTCAGCCCCAGCATTTT
.	TRBV9	TRBD1	TRBJ1-4	CASSPGQGDEKLFF	TGTGCCAGCAGCCCGGGACAGGGGGATGAAAAACTGTTTTTT
.	TRBV10-3	TRBD1	TRBJ2-7	CAISGQGVPYEQYF	TGTGCCATCAGTGGACAGGGGGTTCCCTACGAGCAGTACTTC
.	TRBV5-1	.	TRBJ1-2	CASSAGIMRGYTF	TGCGCCAGCAGCGCGGGCATAATGCGCGGCTACACCTTC
.	TRBV7-9	.	TRBJ1-3	CASSPSPRNTIYF	TGTGCCAGCAGTCCATCCCCAAGAAACACCATATATTTT
.	TRBV6-5	TRBD1	TRBJ2-3	CASSSQGADTQYF	TGTGCCAGCAGTTCTCAGGGGGCTGATACGCAGTATTTT
once	TRBV30	.	TRBJ2-1	CAWSDTHNEQFF	TGTGCCTGGAGCGATACCCACAATGAGCAGTTCTTC
.	TRBV2	.	TRBJ1-4	CASSRLGRASEKLFF	TGTGCCAGCAGTCGGTTAGGGAGGGCAAGTGAAAAACTGTTTTTT
.	TRBV19	TRBD2	TRBJ2-2	CASSMGGLASGGELFF	TGTGCCAGTAGTATGGGGGGACTAGCGTCGGGCGGGGAGCTGTTTTTT
once	TRBV30	.	TRBJ2-7	CAWNRGGGNEQYF	TGTGCCTGGAATCGGGGAGGGGGCAACGAGCAGTACTTC
.	TRBV5-4	TRBD2	TRBJ2-1	CASSQIAGDNEQFF	TGTGCCAGCAGCCAAATAGCGGGAGACAATGAGCAGTTCTTC
.	TRBV18	TRBD1	TRBJ1-1	CASSQGATTEAFF	TGTGCCAGCTCACAGGGGGCGACCACTGAAGCTTTCTTT
.	TRBV6-1	.	TRBJ2-7	CASIIRGNEQYF	TGTGCCAGCATCATAAGAGGGAACGAGCAGTACTTC